The clone carrying this T cell receptor beta chain was detected many times. A single record per CDR3 protein comes from TCRdb applying MiXCR to the PCR reads. Of about 640,000 distinct CDR3 sequences listed, nearly 20% are singletons. This record comes from a study of molecular identifiers for immune sequencing clone quantification. This CDR3 comprises 14 residues. Germline CDR1 and CDR2: LGHNA and YSLEER. With 2 bases removed from V and 4 bases from J, the gap between germline ends came to 10 bases. This sequence joins TRBV4-3 and TRBJ2-3; the D is unclear. This receptor was identified in a human donor in good health. Some libraries in this study had Jurkat cell RNA spiked in. Sequences were obtained from naive CD8+ T cells from blood, with Jurkat cell RNA spiked in. Regarding subset: FACS-sorted CD8+CD4-CCR7+CD45RA+ naive T cells. CDR3 residues: CASSQFTEPDTQYF. The CDR3 DNA is TGCGCCAGCAGCCAATTCACCGAACCAGATACGCAGTATTTT.